The clone carrying this T cell receptor beta chain was recorded a few times. Antigen unknown. This sample was taken from a study of blood T cells in healthy people across ages. Study results and caveats: With age, beta diversity per million T cells declined roughly linearly, significantly by roughly 40. Across samples, TCR beta diversity tracked strongly with naive T cell percentage.

A sample-barcoded 5' primer and a J-beta primer mix were used in a second PCR of about 6 to 12 cycles. TCRdb analysed the 5' RACE reads with MiXCR anew, one entry per CDR3 protein. The sample comprises about 1,500,000 distinct CDR3 sequences, roughly 28% of which are singletons, and less than 9.5% rests with the top ten. Samples had at least 6.5 million PBMCs isolated from them. The receptor comes from a woman younger than 45 in good health. Sequencing was performed on blood.

In DNA form, the CDR3 reads TGTGCCAGCAGCTTAGGCGCAGGGGAGGCCTTTGGCTACACCTTC. This encodes CASSLGAGEAFGYTF. The genes are TRBV7-9 and TRBJ1-2; tentatively, D is TRBD1 (6 bases). Germline V gene data show CDR1 as SEHNR and CDR2 as FQNEAQ (reference sequence). V gave up 1 base and J gave up 7 bases, with 16 bases separating them. The length of the CDR3 is 15 residues.